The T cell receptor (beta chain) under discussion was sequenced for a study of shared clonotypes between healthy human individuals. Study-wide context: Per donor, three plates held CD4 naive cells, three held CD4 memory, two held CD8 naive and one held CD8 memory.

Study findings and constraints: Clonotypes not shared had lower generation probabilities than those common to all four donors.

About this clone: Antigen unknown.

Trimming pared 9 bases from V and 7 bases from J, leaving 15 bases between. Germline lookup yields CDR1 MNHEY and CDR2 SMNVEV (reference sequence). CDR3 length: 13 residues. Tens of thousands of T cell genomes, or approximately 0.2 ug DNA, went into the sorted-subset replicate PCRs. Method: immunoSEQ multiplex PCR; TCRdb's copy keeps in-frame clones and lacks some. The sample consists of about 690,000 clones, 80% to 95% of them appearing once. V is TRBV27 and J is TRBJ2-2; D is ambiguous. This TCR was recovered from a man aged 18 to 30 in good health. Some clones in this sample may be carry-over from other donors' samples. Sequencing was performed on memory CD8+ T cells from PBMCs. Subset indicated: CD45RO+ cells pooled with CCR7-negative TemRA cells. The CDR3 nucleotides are TGTGCCAGGGACCTAAAGGGTTGCGGGGAGCTGTTTTTT. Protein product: CARDLKGCGELFF.